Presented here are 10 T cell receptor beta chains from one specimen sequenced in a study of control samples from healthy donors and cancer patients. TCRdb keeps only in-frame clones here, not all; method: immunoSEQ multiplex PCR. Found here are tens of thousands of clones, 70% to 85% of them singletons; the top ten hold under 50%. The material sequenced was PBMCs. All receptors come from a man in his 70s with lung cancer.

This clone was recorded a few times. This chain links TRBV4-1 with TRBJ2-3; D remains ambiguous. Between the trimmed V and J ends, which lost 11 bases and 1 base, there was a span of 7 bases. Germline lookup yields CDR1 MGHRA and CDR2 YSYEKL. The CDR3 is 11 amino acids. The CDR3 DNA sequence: TGCGCCTCTTGGGGCACAGATACGCAGTATTTT. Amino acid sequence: CASWGTDTQYF.

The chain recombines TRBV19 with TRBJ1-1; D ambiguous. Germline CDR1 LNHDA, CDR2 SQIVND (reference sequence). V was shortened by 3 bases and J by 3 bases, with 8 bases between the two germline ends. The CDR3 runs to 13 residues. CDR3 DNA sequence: TGTGCCAGTAGTATTCGCGGCCACACTGAAGCTTTCTTT. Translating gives CASSIRGHTEAFF. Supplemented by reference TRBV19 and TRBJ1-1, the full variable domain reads DGGITQSPKYLFRKEGQNVTLSCEQNLNHDAMYWYRQDPGQGLRLIYYSQIVNDFQKGDIAEGYSVSREKKESFPLTVTSAQKNPTAFYLCASSIRGHTEAFFGQGTRLTVV.

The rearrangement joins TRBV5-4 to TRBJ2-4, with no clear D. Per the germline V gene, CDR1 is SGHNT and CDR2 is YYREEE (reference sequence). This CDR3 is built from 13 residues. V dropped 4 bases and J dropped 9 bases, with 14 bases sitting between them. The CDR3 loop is CASSPDWVSIQYF. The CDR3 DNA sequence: TGTGCCAGCAGCCCGGATTGGGTGAGCATTCAGTACTTC.

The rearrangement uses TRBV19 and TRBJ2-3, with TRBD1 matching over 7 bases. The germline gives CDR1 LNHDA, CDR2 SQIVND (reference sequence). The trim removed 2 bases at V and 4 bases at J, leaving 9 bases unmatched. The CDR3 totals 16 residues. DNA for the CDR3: TGTGCCAGTAGTATACCAAACAGGGGATATGCAGATACGCAGTATTTT. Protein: CASSIPNRGYADTQYF. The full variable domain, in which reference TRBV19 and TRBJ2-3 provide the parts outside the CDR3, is DGGITQSPKYLFRKEGQNVTLSCEQNLNHDAMYWYRQDPGQGLRLIYYSQIVNDFQKGDIAEGYSVSREKKESFPLTVTSAQKNPTAFYLCASSIPNRGYADTQYFGPGTRLTVL.

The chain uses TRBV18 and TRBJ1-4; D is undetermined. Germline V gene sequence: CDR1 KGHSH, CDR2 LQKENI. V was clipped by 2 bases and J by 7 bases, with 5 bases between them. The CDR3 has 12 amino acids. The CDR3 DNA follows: TGTGCCAGCTCACCAGGGCCTGAAAAACTGTTTTTT. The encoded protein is CASSPGPEKLFF. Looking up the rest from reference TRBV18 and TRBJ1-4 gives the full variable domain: NAGVMQNPRHLVRRRGQEARLRCSPMKGHSHVYWYRQLPEEGLKFMVYLQKENIIDESGMPKERFSAEFPKEGPSILRIQQVVRGDSAAYFCASSPGPEKLFFGSGTQLSVL.

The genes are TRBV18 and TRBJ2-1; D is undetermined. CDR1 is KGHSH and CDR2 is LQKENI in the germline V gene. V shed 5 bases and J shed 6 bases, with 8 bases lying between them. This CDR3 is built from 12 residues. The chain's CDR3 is CASSGPSNEQFF. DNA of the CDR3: TGTGCCAGCTCAGGTCCAAGCAATGAGCAGTTCTTC.

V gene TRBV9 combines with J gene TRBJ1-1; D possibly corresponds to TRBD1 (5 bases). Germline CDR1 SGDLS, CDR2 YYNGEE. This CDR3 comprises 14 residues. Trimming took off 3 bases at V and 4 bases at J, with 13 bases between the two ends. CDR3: CASSAIRVATEAFF. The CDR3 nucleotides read TGTGCCAGCAGCGCTATCAGGGTTGCCACTGAAGCTTTCTTT.

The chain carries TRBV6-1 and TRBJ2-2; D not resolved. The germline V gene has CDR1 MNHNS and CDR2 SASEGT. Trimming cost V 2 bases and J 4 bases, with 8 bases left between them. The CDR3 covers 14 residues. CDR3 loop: CASSEIWGTGELFF. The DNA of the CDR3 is TGTGCCAGCAGTGAAATCTGGGGCACCGGGGAGCTGTTTTTT.

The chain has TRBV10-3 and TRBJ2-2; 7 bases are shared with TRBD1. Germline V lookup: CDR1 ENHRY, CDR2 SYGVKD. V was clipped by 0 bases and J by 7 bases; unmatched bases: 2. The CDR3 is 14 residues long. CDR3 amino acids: CAISESGGGGELFF. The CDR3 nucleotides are TGTGCCATCAGTGAGTCAGGGGGCGGCGGGGAGCTGTTTTTT.

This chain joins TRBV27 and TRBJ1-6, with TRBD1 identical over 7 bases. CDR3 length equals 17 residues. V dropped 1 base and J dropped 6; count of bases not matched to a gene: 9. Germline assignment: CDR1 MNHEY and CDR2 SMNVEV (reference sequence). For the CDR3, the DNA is TGTGCCAGCAGTTTATTGGGACAGCCCGATTTTAATTCACCCCTCCACTTT. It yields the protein CASSLLGQPDFNSPLHF.